The present T cell receptor beta chain was sequenced within a study of T cell repertoires in ileal Crohn's disease. Turning to the study itself: Median disease duration was 7.9 years; 35% to 45% smoked at surgery. Biopsies of the neoterminal ileum at postoperative colonoscopy form M6 samples.

Study-wide results and caveats: Every patient over 26.8% clonality showed endoscopic recurrence.

Note on this clone: Its antigen is not known. Other DNA variants within this sample encode the same CDR3.

Regarding time point: neoterminal ileum biopsy at postoperative endoscopy, about 6 months after surgery. Germline assignment: CDR1 ENHRY and CDR2 SYGVKD. V lost 11 bases, J lost 3 bases, and 13 bases lay in between. This CDR3 has 12 amino acids. Libraries were prepared by immunoSEQ multiplex PCR; TCRdb keeps only in-frame clonotypes and omits some of them. The table lists about 62,000 clones, approximately 88% of them singletons. This receptor was identified in an adult with Crohn's disease. The V and J genes are TRBV10-3 and TRBJ1-2; D uncertain. Material: ileal tissue. The CDR3, as DNA: TGTGCCTCCGGGGATAGGGACTATGGCTACACCTTC. It specifies CASGDRDYGYTF.